This T cell receptor beta chain originates from a study of blood T cell repertoires in COVID-19. In the authors' methods: Reference gene primers were amplified, and this amplification served to estimate nucleated cell counts. Clones were sequenced by immunoSEQ multiplex PCR, and TCRdb holds only the in-frame ones, with some missing. V and J calls and clone size are copied from that table; D and trimming were computed from the DNA. The data show around 250,000 clones, about 90% seen once. CDR1 and CDR2 (germline): SGHTA, FQGTGA. The V end lost 5 bases, the J end lost 3 bases, and 13 bases lay between the germline ends. The CDR3 has 14 amino acids.

This chain uses TRBV7-3 with TRBJ1-1; tentatively, D is TRBD1 (5 bases). The receptor was isolated from a woman aged 25 to 45 with acute COVID-19. Material: PBMCs or T cells enriched from blood (not recorded which). The CDR3 DNA follows: TGTGCCAGCAGCCTACAGGCGGGGGACACTGAAGCTTTCTTT. Its translation is CASSLQAGDTEAFF. Variable domain in full (rest from reference TRBV7-3 and TRBJ1-1): GAGVSQTPSNKVTEKGKYVELRCDPISGHTALYWYRQSLGQGPEFLIYFQGTGAADDSGLPNDRFFAVRPEGSVSTLKIQRTERGDSAVYLCASSLQAGDTEAFFGQGTRLTVV.